This is a list of T cell receptor beta chains from one sample in a study of cytomegalovirus exposure and HLA in healthy donors. The method was immunoSEQ multiplex PCR; TCRdb's version includes in-frame clones alone and lacks a portion of them. The top ten clones hold 3.5% to 4.5% of a sample with some 170,000 clones, 70% to 85% of them seen once. The specimen was PBMCs. The receptor source for this set is a man in his thirties or forties in good health and CMV-seropositive. Both conserved end residues are part of each CDR3. D genes are given only for firm matches. Not all rows give a size; the values are once, few, many and, for expanded clones, a class.

size: -; V: TRBV11-1; J: TRBJ2-3; D: TRBD2; DNA: TGTGCCAGCAGGGCCGCGGGGGGCAGCACAGATACGCAGTATTTT; CDR3: CASRAAGGSTDTQYF
size: -; V: TRBV5-1; J: TRBJ1-1; D: -; DNA: TGCGCCAGCAGCTTGGCGGTAACGAACACTGAAGCTTTCTTT; CDR3: CASSLAVTNTEAFF
size: -; V: TRBV5-6; J: TRBJ2-7; D: TRBD1; DNA: TGTGCCAGCAGCGCACAGGGGGCGGGCTCCTACGAGCAGTACTTC; CDR3: CASSAQGAGSYEQYF
size: -; V: TRBV6-5; J: TRBJ1-5; D: -; DNA: TGTGCCAGCAGTTACCTTCAGGGGCCCAGGGATCAGCCCCAGCATTTT; CDR3: CASSYLQGPRDQPQHF
size: -; V: TRBV4-3; J: TRBJ1-2; D: -; DNA: TGCGCCAGCAGCCAGGCTGCAGGGGTTAGTGGCTACACCTTC; CDR3: CASSQAAGVSGYTF
size: -; V: TRBV7-9; J: TRBJ2-2; D: TRBD1; DNA: TGTGCCAGCAGCTTAAGGGGACAGGGTGCCGGGGAGCTGTTTTTT; CDR3: CASSLRGQGAGELFF
size: -; V: TRBV6-1; J: TRBJ1-6; D: TRBD1; DNA: TGTGCCAGCAGTGAAGCCGAAACAGGGGGCACACCCCTCCACTTT; CDR3: CASSEAETGGTPLHF
size: -; V: TRBV11-2; J: TRBJ1-1; D: -; DNA: TGTGCCAGCAGCTTAGAGGGGCCAGGGGCCGACACTGAAGCTTTCTTT; CDR3: CASSLEGPGADTEAFF
size: once; V: TRBV28; J: TRBJ2-7; D: TRBD1; DNA: TGTGCCAGCAGTGCCCCCGGGACAGGGTACGAGCAGTACTTC; CDR3: CASSAPGTGYEQYF
size: -; V: TRBV5-6; J: TRBJ1-4; D: -; DNA: TGTGCCAGCAGCTTGACAGGGAGTGGTGAAAAACTGTTTTTT; CDR3: CASSLTGSGEKLFF
size: -; V: TRBV28; J: TRBJ2-7; D: TRBD1; DNA: TGTGCCAGCAGCCGGGGACAGCCCTCCTACGAGCAGTACTTC; CDR3: CASSRGQPSYEQYF
size: -; V: TRBV6-5; J: TRBJ2-5; D: TRBD1; DNA: TGTGCCAGCAGGCCCCTCCCGGGACAGGGAGAGACCCAGTACTTC; CDR3: CASRPLPGQGETQYF
size: -; V: TRBV6-5; J: TRBJ1-4; D: -; DNA: TGTGCCAGCGGCACAGGGACGAAAGGGGAAAAACTGTTTTTT; CDR3: CASGTGTKGEKLFF
size: -; V: TRBV11-2; J: TRBJ2-7; D: -; DNA: TGTGCCAGCAGCAACCGGGCTAGCCCTATTTCCTACGAGCAGTACTTC; CDR3: CASSNRASPISYEQYF
size: -; V: TRBV6-5; J: TRBJ1-6; D: -; DNA: TGTGCCAGCCGCTCCGAGGGTTATAATTCACCCCTCCACTTT; CDR3: CASRSEGYNSPLHF
size: few; V: TRBV6-5; J: TRBJ1-5; D: TRBD1; DNA: TGTGCCAGCAGTTCCCACAGGGGGCAGAATCAGCCCCAGCATTTT; CDR3: CASSSHRGQNQPQHF
size: -; V: TRBV5-1; J: TRBJ2-7; D: TRBD1; DNA: TGCGCCAGCAGCTGGGACAGGGAAAGAGGCTCCTACGAGCAGTACTTC; CDR3: CASSWDRERGSYEQYF
size: -; V: TRBV11-2; J: TRBJ2-1; D: TRBD2; DNA: TGTGCCAGCAGTAGGGTTGGGCTAGCGGGGGCCCGCTCCTACAATGAGCAGTTCTTC; CDR3: CASSRVGLAGARSYNEQFF
size: once; V: TRBV4-1; J: TRBJ2-1; D: -; DNA: TGCGCCAGCAGCCAAGGTCCCGTACAGGGAGTGAATGAGCAGTTCTTC; CDR3: CASSQGPVQGVNEQFF
size: -; V: TRBV5-1; J: TRBJ2-3; D: TRBD2; DNA: TGCGCCAGCAGCTTGGGAGGTAGCGGGGGAGATACGCAGTATTTT; CDR3: CASSLGGSGGDTQYF
size: once; V: TRBV7-8; J: TRBJ1-5; D: -; DNA: TGTGCCAGCAGCTTAGGGCGGGATAGCAATCAGCCCCAGCATTTT; CDR3: CASSLGRDSNQPQHF
size: -; V: TRBV5-4; J: TRBJ1-2; D: TRBD1; DNA: TGTGCCAGCAACCCGGACCAGGGGGTCTATGGCTACACCTTC; CDR3: CASNPDQGVYGYTF
size: -; V: TRBV28; J: TRBJ2-6; D: -; DNA: TGTGCCAGCAGCCCAGGGGATTCTGGGGCCAACGTCCTGACTTTC; CDR3: CASSPGDSGANVLTF
size: -; V: TRBV5-1; J: TRBJ1-6; D: TRBD1; DNA: TGCGCCAGCACTCAAACCGGGACAGGGACTAATTCACCCCTCCACTTT; CDR3: CASTQTGTGTNSPLHF
size: many; V: TRBV5-8; J: TRBJ2-3; D: -; DNA: TGTGCCAGCAATCCGGGGTCAGATACGCAGTATTTT; CDR3: CASNPGSDTQYF
size: -; V: TRBV11-1; J: TRBJ1-2; D: TRBD1; DNA: TGTGCCAGCAGCTTAGGACAGGGGGCCGGCTACACCTTC; CDR3: CASSLGQGAGYTF
size: -; V: TRBV5-8; J: TRBJ2-5; D: TRBD1; DNA: TGTGCCAGCAGCACCAAAACAGGGGGCGTTGAGACCCAGTACTTC; CDR3: CASSTKTGGVETQYF
size: -; V: TRBV4-1; J: TRBJ1-1; D: TRBD1; DNA: TGCGCCAGCAGCCGAATACAGGGGGCGAACACTGAAGCTTTCTTT; CDR3: CASSRIQGANTEAFF
size: -; V: TRBV28; J: TRBJ1-2; D: -; DNA: TGTGCCAGCAGTTCTACTTTCGGGGTCTCCTATGGCTACACCTTC; CDR3: CASSSTFGVSYGYTF
size: -; V: TRBV29-1; J: TRBJ2-1; D: -; DNA: TGCAGCGTCGAGAGAGGCTTCTACTACAATGAGCAGTTCTTC; CDR3: CSVERGFYYNEQFF
size: -; V: TRBV29-1; J: TRBJ2-5; D: -; DNA: TGCAGCCTCACTCCAGGGTACCAAGAGACCCAGTACTTC; CDR3: CSLTPGYQETQYF
size: -; V: TRBV6-5; J: TRBJ1-5; D: -; DNA: TGTGCCAGCAGTAACCCCGGGACACCAGATCAGCCCCAGCATTTT; CDR3: CASSNPGTPDQPQHF
size: -; V: TRBV4-1; J: TRBJ1-2; D: TRBD1; DNA: TGCGCCAGCAGCCAACCGGGACAGAACTATGGCTACACCTTC; CDR3: CASSQPGQNYGYTF
size: -; V: TRBV25-1; J: TRBJ1-5; D: TRBD1; DNA: TGTGCCAGCAGTGATTCCGGGACAGGTGGAGGTAGCAATCAGCCCCAGCATTTT; CDR3: CASSDSGTGGGSNQPQHF
size: -; V: TRBV30; J: TRBJ1-1; D: -; DNA: TGTGCCTGGAGTGTGGCTCTGAACACTGAAGCTTTCTTT; CDR3: CAWSVALNTEAFF
size: -; V: TRBV4-1; J: TRBJ1-2; D: -; DNA: TGCGCCAGCAGCCAAGATTCCTTGGCAGGGGCCTATGGCTACACCTTC; CDR3: CASSQDSLAGAYGYTF
size: few; V: TRBV15; J: TRBJ2-2; D: -; DNA: TGTGCCACCGGCGGACTTAACACCGGGGAGCTGTTTTTT; CDR3: CATGGLNTGELFF
size: few; V: TRBV9; J: TRBJ2-3; D: -; DNA: TGTGCCAGCAGCTTGGGGGAGGACACAGATACGCAGTATTTT; CDR3: CASSLGEDTDTQYF
size: -; V: TRBV2; J: TRBJ2-1; D: -; DNA: TGTGCCAGCAGCATAGGGGTGTACAATGAGCAGTTCTTC; CDR3: CASSIGVYNEQFF
size: few; V: TRBV9; J: TRBJ2-7; D: -; DNA: TGTGCCAGCAGCGTAGAAGTGTGGCAGGGGAGCGACGAGCAGTACTTC; CDR3: CASSVEVWQGSDEQYF
size: -; V: TRBV30; J: TRBJ1-4; D: -; DNA: TGTGCCTGGAGTGTACGAACAGCCCTAAATGAAAAACTGTTTTTT; CDR3: CAWSVRTALNEKLFF
size: -; V: TRBV7-2; J: TRBJ1-3; D: -; DNA: TGTGCCAGCAGCTTGTCTACAGTGGGAAACACCATATATTTT; CDR3: CASSLSTVGNTIYF
size: few; V: TRBV25-1; J: TRBJ2-7; D: -; DNA: TGTGCCAGCAGCCAGGACACCAAGCTAACCTACGAGCAGTACTTC; CDR3: CASSQDTKLTYEQYF
size: -; V: TRBV5-4; J: TRBJ2-2; D: TRBD2; DNA: TGTGCCAGCAGCCCGGGACTAGCGGGGGATGGCGGGGAGCTGTTTTTT; CDR3: CASSPGLAGDGGELFF
size: -; V: TRBV27; J: TRBJ1-2; D: -; DNA: TGTGCCAGCCTGGTAGGGGGCTATGGCTACACCTTC; CDR3: CASLVGGYGYTF
size: once; V: TRBV14; J: TRBJ2-5; D: -; DNA: TGTGCCAGCAGCCAAGAAGGGGGAATCTCACAAGAGACCCAGTACTTC; CDR3: CASSQEGGISQETQYF
size: few; V: TRBV28; J: TRBJ1-4; D: TRBD1; DNA: TGTGCCAGCAGCATAAGACCTGGACAGGGGGCGGTTGAAAAACTGTTTTTT; CDR3: CASSIRPGQGAVEKLFF
size: -; V: TRBV2; J: TRBJ1-1; D: -; DNA: TGTGCCAGCAGCCCCGAGGGGGGGGCGACTGAAGCTTTCTTT; CDR3: CASSPEGGATEAFF
size: -; V: TRBV27; J: TRBJ1-4; D: -; DNA: TGTGCCAGCAGTTTTAGTAGCGGTAATGAAAAACTGTTTTTT; CDR3: CASSFSSGNEKLFF
size: -; V: TRBV6-1; J: TRBJ2-3; D: TRBD2; DNA: TGTGCCAGCAGTGACCGTAGCGGGGGGATCACAGATACGCAGTATTTT; CDR3: CASSDRSGGITDTQYF
size: -; V: TRBV18; J: TRBJ1-2; D: -; DNA: TGTGCCAGCTCACCACCTGGACAGAATGGCTACACCTTC; CDR3: CASSPPGQNGYTF
size: -; V: TRBV10-3; J: TRBJ1-1; D: -; DNA: TGTGCCATCAGTGATTTTGGGGAGTTAGGTGAAGCTTTCTTT; CDR3: CAISDFGELGEAFF
size: few; V: TRBV28; J: TRBJ1-4; D: TRBD1; DNA: TGTGCCAGCAGCTCAGGACAGGGTAGTGAAAAACTGTTTTTT; CDR3: CASSSGQGSEKLFF
size: -; V: TRBV10-2; J: TRBJ2-4; D: -; DNA: TGCGCCACCCTCGACGGACTCAAAAACATTCAGTACTTC; CDR3: CATLDGLKNIQYF
size: -; V: TRBV6-1; J: TRBJ2-7; D: TRBD1; DNA: TGTGCCAGCACGCTGACAGGGGGCGCCTACGAGCAGTACTTC; CDR3: CASTLTGGAYEQYF